Listed below are T cell receptor beta chains from one sample, sequenced in a study of cytomegalovirus exposure and HLA in healthy donors. Using immunoSEQ multiplex PCR, the repertoire was profiled, and TCRdb retains in-frame clones only, with some absent. The sample has approximately 150,000 clones. Sequencing input: PBMCs. Receptor source: a male donor in good health and CMV-seronegative. The CDR3 runs from the conserved cysteine through the conserved F or W. A D gene is named only where the DNA matches it firmly.

v_gene: TRBV11-2
d_gene: -
j_gene: TRBJ1-1
CDR3aa: CASSAQGTLNTEAFF
CDR3nt: TGTGCCAGCAGCGCACAGGGAACATTAAACACTGAAGCTTTCTTT

v_gene: TRBV30
d_gene: -
j_gene: TRBJ2-7
CDR3aa: CAWSVRQRSSYEQYF
CDR3nt: TGTGCCTGGAGTGTACGGCAGCGGAGCTCCTACGAGCAGTACTTC

v_gene: TRBV9
d_gene: TRBD2
j_gene: TRBJ2-1
CDR3aa: CASSVVSGGTYNEQFF
CDR3nt: TGTGCCAGCAGCGTAGTTAGCGGGGGAACCTACAATGAGCAGTTCTTC

v_gene: TRBV7-9
d_gene: -
j_gene: TRBJ2-1
CDR3aa: CASSQERWETDNEQFF
CDR3nt: TGTGCCAGCAGCCAAGAGCGGTGGGAGACCGACAATGAGCAGTTCTTC

v_gene: TRBV14
d_gene: -
j_gene: TRBJ1-1
CDR3aa: CASSQVREAFF
CDR3nt: TGTGCCAGCAGCCAAGTCCGGGAAGCTTTCTTT

v_gene: TRBV10-3
d_gene: -
j_gene: TRBJ1-4
CDR3aa: CAISEGGQANEKLFF
CDR3nt: TGTGCCATCAGTGAGGGGGGACAAGCTAATGAAAAACTGTTTTTT

v_gene: TRBV13
d_gene: TRBD1
j_gene: TRBJ2-5
CDR3aa: CASSYLTGEETQYF
CDR3nt: TGTGCCAGCAGCTATTTGACAGGGGAAGAGACCCAGTACTTC

v_gene: TRBV2
d_gene: TRBD1
j_gene: TRBJ2-1
CDR3aa: CASRGADRGYDNEQFF
CDR3nt: TGTGCCAGCAGGGGGGCCGACAGGGGGTACGACAATGAGCAGTTCTTC

v_gene: TRBV2
d_gene: -
j_gene: TRBJ1-4
CDR3aa: CASSLAPLGNEKLFF
CDR3nt: TGTGCCAGCAGTTTAGCCCCACTAGGCAATGAAAAACTGTTTTTT

v_gene: TRBV6-5
d_gene: -
j_gene: TRBJ1-5
CDR3aa: CASSPPNQPQHF
CDR3nt: TGTGCCAGCAGCCCCCCAAATCAGCCCCAGCATTTT

v_gene: TRBV19
d_gene: TRBD1
j_gene: TRBJ1-2
CDR3aa: CASTDRDRDGYTF
CDR3nt: TGTGCCAGTACCGACCGGGACAGAGATGGCTACACCTTC

v_gene: TRBV7-2
d_gene: TRBD1
j_gene: TRBJ1-5
CDR3aa: CASSLMGQANNQPQHF
CDR3nt: TGTGCCAGCAGCTTAATGGGACAGGCGAACAATCAGCCCCAGCATTTT

v_gene: TRBV19
d_gene: -
j_gene: TRBJ1-5
CDR3aa: CASSIGRRAGYQPQHF
CDR3nt: TGTGCCAGTAGTATAGGAAGGAGGGCAGGGTATCAGCCCCAGCATTTT

v_gene: TRBV5-5
d_gene: TRBD1
j_gene: TRBJ1-2
CDR3aa: CASTSSGTASYGYTF
CDR3nt: TGTGCCAGCACCTCTTCCGGGACAGCCAGCTATGGCTACACCTTC

v_gene: TRBV6-1
d_gene: TRBD1
j_gene: TRBJ2-1
CDR3aa: CASRAVGGDEQFF
CDR3nt: TGTGCCAGCAGGGCAGTAGGGGGCGATGAGCAGTTCTTC

v_gene: TRBV5-1
d_gene: -
j_gene: TRBJ1-3
CDR3aa: CASSKTAISGNTIYF
CDR3nt: TGCGCCAGCAGCAAAACTGCTATCTCTGGAAACACCATATATTTT

v_gene: TRBV14
d_gene: -
j_gene: TRBJ2-1
CDR3aa: CASSQEISGYNEQFF
CDR3nt: TGTGCCAGCAGCCAAGAAATTAGCGGTTACAATGAGCAGTTCTTC

v_gene: TRBV19
d_gene: TRBD2
j_gene: TRBJ2-1
CDR3aa: CASSRGTSGREQFF
CDR3nt: TGTGCCAGTAGTCGAGGGACTAGCGGGAGGGAGCAGTTCTTC

v_gene: TRBV7-8
d_gene: -
j_gene: TRBJ2-5
CDR3aa: CASSLGHPQETQYF
CDR3nt: TGTGCCAGCAGCTTAGGACACCCCCAAGAGACCCAGTACTTC

v_gene: TRBV4-2
d_gene: -
j_gene: TRBJ2-7
CDR3aa: CASSQESSGFLLDEQYF
CDR3nt: TGTGCCAGCAGCCAAGAATCAAGCGGTTTCCTCCTCGACGAGCAGTACTTC

v_gene: TRBV11-3
d_gene: -
j_gene: TRBJ2-3
CDR3aa: CASSLGPQGGDTQYF
CDR3nt: TGTGCCAGCAGCTTAGGCCCCCAGGGTGGAGATACGCAGTATTTT

v_gene: TRBV30
d_gene: -
j_gene: TRBJ1-2
CDR3aa: CAWSLEGSHGYTF
CDR3nt: TGTGCCTGGAGCTTGGAGGGCTCTCATGGCTACACCTTC

v_gene: TRBV29-1
d_gene: TRBD1
j_gene: TRBJ1-2
CDR3aa: CSVGRQGRDGYTF
CDR3nt: TGCAGCGTCGGGCGACAGGGGAGGGATGGCTACACCTTC

v_gene: TRBV7-9
d_gene: TRBD1
j_gene: TRBJ1-4
CDR3aa: CASTDRAGDEKLFF
CDR3nt: TGTGCCAGCACCGACAGGGCGGGTGATGAAAAACTGTTTTTT

v_gene: TRBV15
d_gene: TRBD2
j_gene: TRBJ2-3
CDR3aa: CATSRETSGRPDTQYF
CDR3nt: TGTGCCACCAGCAGAGAGACTAGCGGGAGGCCAGATACGCAGTATTTT

v_gene: TRBV18
d_gene: TRBD1
j_gene: TRBJ2-7
CDR3aa: CASSPGRDRGREQYF
CDR3nt: TGTGCCAGCTCACCCGGTCGGGACAGGGGTCGAGAGCAGTACTTC

v_gene: TRBV18
d_gene: TRBD2
j_gene: TRBJ2-7
CDR3aa: CASSRDYAYEQYF
CDR3nt: TGTGCCAGCTCACGGGACTACGCCTACGAGCAGTACTTC

v_gene: TRBV29-1
d_gene: TRBD1
j_gene: TRBJ1-2
CDR3aa: CSVEVGQGGRYGYTF
CDR3nt: TGCAGCGTTGAAGTTGGACAGGGAGGGCGGTATGGCTACACCTTC

v_gene: TRBV7-8
d_gene: -
j_gene: TRBJ1-1
CDR3aa: CASSPLSRVDTEAFF
CDR3nt: TGTGCCAGCAGCCCCCTCAGTCGGGTGGACACTGAAGCTTTCTTT

v_gene: TRBV30
d_gene: TRBD2
j_gene: TRBJ2-3
CDR3aa: CAWSTSGGPRDF
CDR3nt: TGTGCCTGGAGTACTAGCGGGGGACCCAGGGATTTT

v_gene: TRBV4-2
d_gene: TRBD2
j_gene: TRBJ2-3
CDR3aa: CASSSRAGDTDTQYF
CDR3nt: TGTGCCAGCAGCTCAAGAGCGGGGGACACAGATACGCAGTATTTT

v_gene: TRBV29-1
d_gene: TRBD1
j_gene: TRBJ1-1
CDR3aa: CSVVEGASEAFF
CDR3nt: TGCAGCGTTGTCGAGGGGGCATCTGAAGCTTTCTTT